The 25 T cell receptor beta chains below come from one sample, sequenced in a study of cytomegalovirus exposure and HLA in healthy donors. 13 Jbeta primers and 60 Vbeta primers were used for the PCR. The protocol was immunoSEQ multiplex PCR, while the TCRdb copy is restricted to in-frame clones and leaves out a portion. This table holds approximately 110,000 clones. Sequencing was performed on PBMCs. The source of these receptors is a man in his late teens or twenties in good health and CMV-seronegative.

The CDR3 sequence: CASSWGVGDEKLFF. The CDR3 region has the DNA TGCGCCAGCAGCTGGGGAGTCGGGGATGAAAAACTGTTTTTT. V and J are TRBV5-1 and TRBJ1-4; D unclear. From germline, CDR1 is SGHRS and CDR2 YFSETQ. Deletions cut 3 bases from V and 6 bases from J, with 12 bases between. There are 14 residues in the CDR3.

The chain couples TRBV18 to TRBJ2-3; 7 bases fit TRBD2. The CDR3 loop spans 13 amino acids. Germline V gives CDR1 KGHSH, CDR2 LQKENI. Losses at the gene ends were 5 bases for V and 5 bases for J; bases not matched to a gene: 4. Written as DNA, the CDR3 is TGTGCCAGCTCAGCGGGAGAAGGAGATACGCAGTATTTT. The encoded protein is CASSAGEGDTQYF.

This chain's CDR3 is CASSPRTGSQPQHF. The DNA for the CDR3 is TGTGCCAGCAGTCCTAGGACAGGGTCTCAGCCCCAGCATTTT. This chain links TRBV6-6 with TRBJ1-5; 8 bases map to TRBD1. The CDR3 is 14 amino acids. V was clipped by 5 bases and J by 6 bases; unmatched bases: 6. Germline CDR1 reads MNHNY; CDR2 reads SVGAGI (reference sequence).

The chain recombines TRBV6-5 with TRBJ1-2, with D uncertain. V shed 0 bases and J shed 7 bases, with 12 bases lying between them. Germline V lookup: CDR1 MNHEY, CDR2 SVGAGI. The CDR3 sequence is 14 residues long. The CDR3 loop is CASSYSMSEVGYTF. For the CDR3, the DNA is TGTGCCAGCAGTTACTCGATGTCTGAGGTTGGCTACACCTTC.

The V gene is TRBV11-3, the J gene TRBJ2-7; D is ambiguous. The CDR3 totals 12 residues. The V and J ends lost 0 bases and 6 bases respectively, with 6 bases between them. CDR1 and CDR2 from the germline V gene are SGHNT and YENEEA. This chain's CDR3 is CASSLDTVEQYF. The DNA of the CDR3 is TGTGCCAGCAGCTTAGATACGGTCGAGCAGTACTTC.

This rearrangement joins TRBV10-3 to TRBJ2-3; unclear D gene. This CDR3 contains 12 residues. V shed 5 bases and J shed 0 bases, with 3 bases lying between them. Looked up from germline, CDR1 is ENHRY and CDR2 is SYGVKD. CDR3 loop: CAISSSTDTQYF. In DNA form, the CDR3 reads TGTGCCATCAGTTCTAGCACAGATACGCAGTATTTT.

CDR3 DNA sequence: TGTGCCAGCAGCTTGGGACAGGGAACCGGGGAGCTGTTTTTT. Protein sequence: CASSLGQGTGELFF. The chain couples TRBV7-3 to TRBJ2-2; the match to TRBD1 covers 9 bases. V lost 3 bases to trimming and J lost 5 bases; unmatched junction nucleotides: 1. The CDR3 loop spans 14 amino acids. The germline V gene encodes CDR1 SGHTA and CDR2 FQGTGA.

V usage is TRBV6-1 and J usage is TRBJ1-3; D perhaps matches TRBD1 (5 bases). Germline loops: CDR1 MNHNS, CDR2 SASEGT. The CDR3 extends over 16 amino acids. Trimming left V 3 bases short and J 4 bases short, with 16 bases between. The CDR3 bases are TGTGCCAGCAGTGACAGGGTTTTAGGCCCCGGAAACACCATATATTTT. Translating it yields CASSDRVLGPGNTIYF.

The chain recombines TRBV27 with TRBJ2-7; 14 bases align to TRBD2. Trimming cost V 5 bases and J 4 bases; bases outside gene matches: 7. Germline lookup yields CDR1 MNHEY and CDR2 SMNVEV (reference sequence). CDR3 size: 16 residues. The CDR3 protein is CASSRTSGRPLYEQYF. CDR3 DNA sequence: TGTGCCAGCAGTCGGACTAGCGGGAGGCCCTTATACGAGCAGTACTTC.

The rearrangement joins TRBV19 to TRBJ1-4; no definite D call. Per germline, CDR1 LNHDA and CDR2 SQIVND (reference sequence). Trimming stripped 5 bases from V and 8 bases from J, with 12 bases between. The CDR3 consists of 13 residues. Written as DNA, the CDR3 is TGTGCCAGTAGTCCGGTGCTTTACGAAAAACTGTTTTTT. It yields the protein CASSPVLYEKLFF.

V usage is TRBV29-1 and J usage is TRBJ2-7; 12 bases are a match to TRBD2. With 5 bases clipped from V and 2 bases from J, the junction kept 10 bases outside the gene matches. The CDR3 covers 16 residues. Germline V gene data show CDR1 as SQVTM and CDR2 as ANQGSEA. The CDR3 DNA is TGCAGCGTTTTGGGGCTAGCGGGAGGGACAACCTACGAGCAGTACTTC. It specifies CSVLGLAGGTTYEQYF.

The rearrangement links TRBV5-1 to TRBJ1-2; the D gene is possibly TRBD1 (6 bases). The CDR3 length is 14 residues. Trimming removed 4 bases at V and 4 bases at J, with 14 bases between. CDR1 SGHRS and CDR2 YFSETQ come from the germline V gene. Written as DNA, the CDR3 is TGCGCCAGCAGCCCGGACAGACCTCCCTATGGCTACACCTTC. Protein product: CASSPDRPPYGYTF.

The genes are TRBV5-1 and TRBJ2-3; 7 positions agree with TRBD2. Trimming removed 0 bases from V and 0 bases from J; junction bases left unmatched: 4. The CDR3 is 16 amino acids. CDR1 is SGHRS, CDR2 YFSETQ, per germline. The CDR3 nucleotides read TGCGCCAGCAGCTTGGGGCTAGCGGCTAGCACAGATACGCAGTATTTT. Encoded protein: CASSLGLAASTDTQYF.

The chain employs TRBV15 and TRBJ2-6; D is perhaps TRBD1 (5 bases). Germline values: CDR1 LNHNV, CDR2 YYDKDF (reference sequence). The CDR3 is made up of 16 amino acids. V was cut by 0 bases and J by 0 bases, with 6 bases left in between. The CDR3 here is CATSRDRGSGANVLTF. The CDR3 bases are TGTGCCACCAGCAGAGATAGGGGCTCTGGGGCCAACGTCCTGACTTTC.

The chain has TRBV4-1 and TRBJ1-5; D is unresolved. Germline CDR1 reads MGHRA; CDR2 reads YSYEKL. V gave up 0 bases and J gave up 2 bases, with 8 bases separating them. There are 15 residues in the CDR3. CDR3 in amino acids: CASSQEGVRNQPQHF. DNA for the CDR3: TGCGCCAGCAGCCAAGAGGGCGTCCGCAATCAGCCCCAGCATTTT.

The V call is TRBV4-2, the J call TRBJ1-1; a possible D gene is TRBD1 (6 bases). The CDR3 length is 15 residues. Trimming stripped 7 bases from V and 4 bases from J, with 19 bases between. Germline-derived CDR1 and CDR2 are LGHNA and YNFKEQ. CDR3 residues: CASTPGQLVSTEAFF. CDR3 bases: TGTGCCAGCACCCCAGGACAGTTGGTTAGCACTGAAGCTTTCTTT.

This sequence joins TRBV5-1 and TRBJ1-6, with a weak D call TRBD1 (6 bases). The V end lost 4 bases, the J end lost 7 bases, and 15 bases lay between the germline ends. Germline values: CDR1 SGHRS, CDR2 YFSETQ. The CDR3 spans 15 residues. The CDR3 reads CASSPIGQPNSPLHF. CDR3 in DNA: TGCGCCAGCAGCCCCATCGGACAGCCCAATTCACCCCTCCACTTT.

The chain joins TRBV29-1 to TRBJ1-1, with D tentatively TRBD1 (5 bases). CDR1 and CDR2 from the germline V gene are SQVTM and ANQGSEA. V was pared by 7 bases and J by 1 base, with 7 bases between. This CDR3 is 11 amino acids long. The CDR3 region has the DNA TGCAGCGGCGGGGGGAACACTGAAGCTTTCTTT. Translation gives CSGGGNTEAFF.

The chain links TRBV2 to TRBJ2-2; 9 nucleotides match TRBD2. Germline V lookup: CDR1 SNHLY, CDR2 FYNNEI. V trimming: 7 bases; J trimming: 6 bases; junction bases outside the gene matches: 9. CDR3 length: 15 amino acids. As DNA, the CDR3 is TGTGCCAGCACCGTCCTAGCGGGACTCTCCGGGGAGCTGTTTTTT. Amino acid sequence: CASTVLAGLSGELFF.

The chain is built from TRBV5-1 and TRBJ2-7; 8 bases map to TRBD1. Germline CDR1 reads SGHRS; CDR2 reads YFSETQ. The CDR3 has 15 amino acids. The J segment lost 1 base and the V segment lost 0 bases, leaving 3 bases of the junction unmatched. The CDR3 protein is CASSLGQGPSYEQYF. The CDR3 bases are TGCGCCAGCAGCTTGGGACAGGGGCCTTCCTACGAGCAGTACTTC.

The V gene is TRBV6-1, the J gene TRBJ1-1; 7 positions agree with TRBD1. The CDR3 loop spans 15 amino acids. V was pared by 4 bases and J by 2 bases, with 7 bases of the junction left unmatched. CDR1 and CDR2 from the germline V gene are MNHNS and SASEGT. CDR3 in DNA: TGTGCCAGCAGTGTTGGGACAGCTTATAACACTGAAGCTTTCTTT. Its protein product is CASSVGTAYNTEAFF.

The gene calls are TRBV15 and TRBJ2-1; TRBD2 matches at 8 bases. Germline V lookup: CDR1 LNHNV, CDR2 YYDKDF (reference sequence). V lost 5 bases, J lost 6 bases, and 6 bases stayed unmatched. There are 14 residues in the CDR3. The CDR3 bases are TGTGCCACCAGCGACGGGAGGGCCCGCAATGAGCAGTTCTTC. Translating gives CATSDGRARNEQFF.

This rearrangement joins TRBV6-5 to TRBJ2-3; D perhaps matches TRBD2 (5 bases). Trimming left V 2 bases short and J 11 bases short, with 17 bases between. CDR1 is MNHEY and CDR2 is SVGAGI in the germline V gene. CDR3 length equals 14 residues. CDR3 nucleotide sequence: TGTGCCAGCAGTTACCGGGTTCCTGGAGGTGAGCAGTATTTT. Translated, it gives CASSYRVPGGEQYF.

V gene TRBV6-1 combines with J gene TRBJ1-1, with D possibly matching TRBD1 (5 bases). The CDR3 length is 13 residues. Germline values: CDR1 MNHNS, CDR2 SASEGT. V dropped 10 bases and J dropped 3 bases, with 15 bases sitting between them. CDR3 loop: CANTQGKDTEAFF. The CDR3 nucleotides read TGTGCCAACACCCAGGGTAAGGACACTGAAGCTTTCTTT.

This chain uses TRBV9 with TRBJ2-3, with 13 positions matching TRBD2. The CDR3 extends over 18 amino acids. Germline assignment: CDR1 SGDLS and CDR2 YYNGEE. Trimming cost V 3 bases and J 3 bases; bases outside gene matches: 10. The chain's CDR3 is CASSEGLAGIKGTDTQYF. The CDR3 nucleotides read TGTGCCAGCAGCGAGGGACTAGCGGGGATTAAGGGGACAGATACGCAGTATTTT. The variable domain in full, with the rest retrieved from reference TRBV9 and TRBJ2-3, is DSGVTQTPKHLITATGQRVTLRCSPRSGDLSVYWYQQSLDQGLQFLIQYYNGEERAKGNILERFSAQQFPDLHSELNLSSLELGDSALYFCASSEGLAGIKGTDTQYFGPGTRLTVL.